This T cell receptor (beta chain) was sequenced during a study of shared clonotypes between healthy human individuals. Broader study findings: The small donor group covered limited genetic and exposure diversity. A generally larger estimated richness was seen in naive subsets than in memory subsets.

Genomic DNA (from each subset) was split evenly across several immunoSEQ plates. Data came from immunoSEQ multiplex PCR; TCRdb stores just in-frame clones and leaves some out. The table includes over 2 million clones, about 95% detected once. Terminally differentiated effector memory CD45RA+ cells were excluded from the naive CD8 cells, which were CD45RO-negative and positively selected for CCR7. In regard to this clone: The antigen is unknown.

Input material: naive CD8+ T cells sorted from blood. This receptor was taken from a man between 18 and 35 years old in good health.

DNA of the CDR3: TGTGCCAGCAGTTCGAAGGGGGCGCGAGTCGGCTACACCTTC. The encoded protein is CASSSKGARVGYTF. The chain is built from TRBV28 and TRBJ1-2; 7 nucleotides line up with TRBD1. The CDR3 is 14 amino acids. V gave up 4 bases and J gave up 8 bases; unmatched junction bases: 10. Germline CDR1 MDHEN, CDR2 SYDVKM.